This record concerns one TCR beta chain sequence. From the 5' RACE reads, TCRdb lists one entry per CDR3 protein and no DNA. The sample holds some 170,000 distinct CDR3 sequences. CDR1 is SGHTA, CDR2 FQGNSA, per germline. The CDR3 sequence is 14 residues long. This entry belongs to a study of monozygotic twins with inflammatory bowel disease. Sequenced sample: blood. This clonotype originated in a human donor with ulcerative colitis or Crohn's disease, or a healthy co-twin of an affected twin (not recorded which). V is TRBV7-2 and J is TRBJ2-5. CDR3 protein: CASSLAARGETQYF.